This is a list of T cell receptor beta chains from one sample in a study of OX40 agonist ivuxolimab in advanced cancers. Using immunoSEQ multiplex PCR, the repertoire was profiled, and TCRdb retains in-frame clones only, with some absent. The data contain roughly 99,000 clones, around 90% of them singletons. The sequenced sample was CD4+ or CD8+ T cells sorted from blood, obtained in a trial of the OX40 agonist ivuxolimab. Receptors were obtained from an adult with an advanced solid tumor such as melanoma, head and neck, liver or kidney cancer. Both conserved end residues are trimmed from each CDR3. Only some rows state a clone size, as once, few, many or a class for expanded clones.

TRBJ2-3	.	TRBV7-3	ASSLSSGSADTQY
TRBJ1-4	.	TRBV6-1	ASSEAVGTTNEKLF
TRBJ2-7	.	TRBV4-2	ASSPTLGTFVQY
TRBJ2-7	.	TRBV9	ASSVEIDYEQY
TRBJ1-3	.	TRBV7-2	ASSLVRTARTGNTIY
TRBJ2-5	.	TRBV6-5	ASSYSDRVGEQY
TRBJ1-2	.	TRBV2	ASRDQGAQGSGYT
TRBJ2-7	.	TRBV18	ASSPFTGQTYEQY
TRBJ2-3	.	TRBV29-1	SVYRAQGSDTQY
TRBJ2-7	.	TRBV15	ATSRERTAPYEQY
TRBJ2-3	.	TRBV6-5	ASSPFGGKDTQY
TRBJ2-1	.	TRBV2	ASTTGTSGWQF
TRBJ2-1	.	TRBV11-1	ASSSSGTSGSSYNEQF
TRBJ2-1	.	TRBV15	ATSRDFRYNEQF
TRBJ2-3	.	TRBV9	ASSAPIDRGTDTQY
TRBJ1-2	.	TRBV18	ASSPDGLQGYT
TRBJ1-1	.	TRBV5-1	ASSLNFRNTEAF
TRBJ1-5	few	TRBV6-5	ASSYRGQNQPQH
TRBJ2-5	.	TRBV7-2	ASSRGVETQY
TRBJ2-1	.	TRBV5-4	ASSSERSYNEQF
TRBJ2-1	.	TRBV4-2	ASSQETAGGLYNEQF
TRBJ1-5	once	TRBV19	ASSIGPNQPQH
TRBJ2-3	.	TRBV13	ASSSQLLTDTQY
TRBJ2-7	.	TRBV18	ASSSTSGAGEQY
TRBJ2-6	.	TRBV7-2	ASSLVLSGANVLT
TRBJ1-3	.	TRBV30	AWRPQGFSGNTIY
TRBJ2-7	.	TRBV28	ASRLEAGGSHEQY
TRBJ2-5	.	TRBV19	ASSLDGGETQY
TRBJ2-1	.	TRBV5-4	ASSLGDPGDQHNEQF
TRBJ1-5	.	TRBV7-8	ASSSQRGRGPNQPQH
TRBJ1-1	.	TRBV28	ASSSQFLTGRITEAF
TRBJ1-4	.	TRBV28	ASSPGLFNEKLF
TRBJ2-7	once	TRBV2	ASSTKYEQY
TRBJ2-1	.	TRBV7-2	ASSAGRDVYNEQF
TRBJ2-1	.	TRBV27	ASSLSRSSFSEQF
TRBJ2-2	.	TRBV18	ASSPSMNTGELF
TRBJ1-1	.	TRBV30	AWRDREEAF
TRBJ1-5	.	TRBV28	ASSLRHSQH
TRBJ1-1	.	TRBV19	ASQVTGTNTEAF
TRBJ1-1	.	TRBV5-1	ASMLGSVDMNTEAF
TRBJ1-1	.	TRBV19	ASLGQGMTEAF
TRBJ2-3	.	TRBV7-9	ASSGGTGGSDTQY
TRBJ1-2	.	TRBV5-1	ASSLENGGVYGYT
TRBJ2-6	.	TRBV6-4	ASAQGSGANVLT
TRBJ1-5	.	TRBV19	ASSTSGNSNQPQH
TRBJ2-6	.	TRBV2	ASRYQASSGANVLT
TRBJ2-5	.	TRBV18	ASSPARARETQY